This TCR beta chain was recovered during a study of T cells in tumors after PD-1 blockade. Study background: A subset received ongoing vismodegib 150 mg daily alongside anti-PD-1 therapy.

Findings and limits, study-wide: Expanded exhausted CD8+ clones after therapy were mostly novel clonotypes.

Sequencing used immunoSEQ multiplex PCR; TCRdb keeps in-frame clones, though not all of them. The sample lists 14,000 or so clones, 55% to 80% occurring once. A word on this clone: The antigen remains undetermined.

Either cemiplimab 350 mg every 2 weeks or pembrolizumab 200 mg every 3 weeks was given. Post-treatment squamous cell carcinoma samples were taken on average 31 days after treatment start. The clonotype comes from a human donor with cutaneous squamous cell carcinoma. The sequencing here drew on tumor tissue, taken after anti-PD-1 treatment.

The CDR3 region has the DNA TGTGCCAGCAGCGCCTGGGATAAAGGCAGGGGGTTTCAAGGCTACACCTTC. Protein: CASSAWDKGRGFQGYTF. The chain recombines TRBV9 with TRBJ1-2; TRBD1 matches at 7 bases. V trimming: 3 bases; J trimming: 8 bases; junction bases outside the gene matches: 19. The CDR3 has 17 amino acids. Germline V CDR1 and CDR2: SGDLS, YYNGEE. Looking up the rest from reference TRBV9 and TRBJ1-2 gives the full variable domain: DSGVTQTPKHLITATGQRVTLRCSPRSGDLSVYWYQQSLDQGLQFLIQYYNGEERAKGNILERFSAQQFPDLHSELNLSSLELGDSALYFCASSAWDKGRGFQGYTFGSGTRLTVV.